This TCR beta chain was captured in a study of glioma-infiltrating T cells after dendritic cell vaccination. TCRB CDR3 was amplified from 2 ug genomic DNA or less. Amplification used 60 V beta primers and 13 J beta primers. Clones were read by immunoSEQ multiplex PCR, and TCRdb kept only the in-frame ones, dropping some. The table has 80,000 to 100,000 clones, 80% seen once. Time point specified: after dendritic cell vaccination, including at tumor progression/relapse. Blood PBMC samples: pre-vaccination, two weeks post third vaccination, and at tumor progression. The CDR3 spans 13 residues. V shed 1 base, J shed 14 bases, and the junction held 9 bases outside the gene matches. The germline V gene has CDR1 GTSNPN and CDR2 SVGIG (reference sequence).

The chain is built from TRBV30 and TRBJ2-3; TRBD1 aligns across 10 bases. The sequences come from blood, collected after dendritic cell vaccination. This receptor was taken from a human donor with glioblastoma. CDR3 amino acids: CAWSALDRGFRYF. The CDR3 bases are TGTGCCTGGAGTGCCCTGGACAGGGGGTTTCGGTATTTT.